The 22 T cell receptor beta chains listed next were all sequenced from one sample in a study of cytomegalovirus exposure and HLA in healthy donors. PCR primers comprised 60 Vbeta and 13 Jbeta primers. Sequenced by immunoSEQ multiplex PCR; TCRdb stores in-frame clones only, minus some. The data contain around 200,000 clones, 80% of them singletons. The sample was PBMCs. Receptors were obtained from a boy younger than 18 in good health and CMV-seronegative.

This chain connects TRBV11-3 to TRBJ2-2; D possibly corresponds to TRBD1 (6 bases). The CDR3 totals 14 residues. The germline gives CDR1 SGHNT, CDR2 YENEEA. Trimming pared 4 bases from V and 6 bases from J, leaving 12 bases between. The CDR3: CASSSYRQAGELFF. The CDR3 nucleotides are TGTGCCAGCAGCTCTTACAGACAGGCCGGGGAGCTGTTTTTT.

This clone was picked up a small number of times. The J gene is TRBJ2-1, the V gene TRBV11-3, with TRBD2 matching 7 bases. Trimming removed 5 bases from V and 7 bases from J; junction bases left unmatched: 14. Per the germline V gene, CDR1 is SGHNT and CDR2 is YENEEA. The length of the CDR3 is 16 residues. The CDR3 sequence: CASSPDGGSGVNEQFF. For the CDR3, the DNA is TGTGCCAGCAGCCCCGACGGGGGGTCCGGGGTAAATGAGCAGTTCTTC.

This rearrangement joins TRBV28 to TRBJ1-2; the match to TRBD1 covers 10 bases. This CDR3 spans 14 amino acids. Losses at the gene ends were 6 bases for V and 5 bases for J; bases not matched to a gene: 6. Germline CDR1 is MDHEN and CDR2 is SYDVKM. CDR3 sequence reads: CASRQTGGSYGYTF. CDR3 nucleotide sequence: TGTGCCAGCAGGCAGACAGGGGGCTCATATGGCTACACCTTC.

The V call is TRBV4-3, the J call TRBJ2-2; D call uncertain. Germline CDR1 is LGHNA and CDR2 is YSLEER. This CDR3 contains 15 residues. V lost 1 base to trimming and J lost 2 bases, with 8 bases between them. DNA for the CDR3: TGCGCCAGCAGCCAAGTAGGAGCTAACACCGGGGAGCTGTTTTTT. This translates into CASSQVGANTGELFF.

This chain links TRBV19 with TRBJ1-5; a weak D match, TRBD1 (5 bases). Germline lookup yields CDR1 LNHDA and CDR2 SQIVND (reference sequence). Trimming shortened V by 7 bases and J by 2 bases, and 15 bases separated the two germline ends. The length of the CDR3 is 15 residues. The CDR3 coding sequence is TGTGCCAGTAATATCGGGGGGGGTGGCAATCAGCCCCAGCATTTT. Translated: CASNIGGGGNQPQHF.

The CDR3 DNA is TGTGCCAGCAGCGAGACAGGGTCTGGAAACACCATATATTTT. This codes for CASSETGSGNTIYF. The chain uses TRBV9 and TRBJ1-3; the match to TRBD1 covers 7 bases. Germline V gene data show CDR1 as SGDLS and CDR2 as YYNGEE. The CDR3 loop spans 14 amino acids. J gave up 1 base and V 3 bases, and 1 base lay outside the gene matches.

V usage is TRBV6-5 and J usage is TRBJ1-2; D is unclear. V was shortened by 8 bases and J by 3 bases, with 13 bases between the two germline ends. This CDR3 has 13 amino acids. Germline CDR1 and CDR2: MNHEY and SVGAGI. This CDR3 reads CASRPGSDYGYTF. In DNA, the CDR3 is TGTGCCAGCCGCCCGGGGTCGGACTATGGCTACACCTTC.

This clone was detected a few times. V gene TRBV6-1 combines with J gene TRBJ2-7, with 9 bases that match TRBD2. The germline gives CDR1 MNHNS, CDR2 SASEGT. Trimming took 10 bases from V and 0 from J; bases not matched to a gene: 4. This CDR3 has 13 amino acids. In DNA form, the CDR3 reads TGTGCCATAGAGCGGGGGGCCTCCTACGAGCAGTACTTC. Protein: CAIERGASYEQYF.

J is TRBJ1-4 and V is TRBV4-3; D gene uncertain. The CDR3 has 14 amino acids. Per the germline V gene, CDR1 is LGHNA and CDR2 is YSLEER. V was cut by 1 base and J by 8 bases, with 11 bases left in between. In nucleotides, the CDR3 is TGCGCCAGCAGCCAAGCGGGAGGGAGGGAAAAACTGTTTTTT. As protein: CASSQAGGREKLFF.

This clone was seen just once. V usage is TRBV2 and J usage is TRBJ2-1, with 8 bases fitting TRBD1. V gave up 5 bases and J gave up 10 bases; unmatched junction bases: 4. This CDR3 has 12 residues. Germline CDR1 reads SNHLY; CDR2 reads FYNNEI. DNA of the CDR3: TGTGCCAGCAGTATCCGGACAGGGGAGCAGTTCTTC. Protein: CASSIRTGEQFF.

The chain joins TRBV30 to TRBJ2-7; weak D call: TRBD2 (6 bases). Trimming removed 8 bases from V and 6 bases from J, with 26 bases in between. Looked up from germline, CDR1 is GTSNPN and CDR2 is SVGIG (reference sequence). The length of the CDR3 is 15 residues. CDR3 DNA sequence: TGTGCCGGAGTCCCCGGGCGGAGGGGCCCGGTCGAGCAGTACTTC. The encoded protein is CAGVPGRRGPVEQYF.

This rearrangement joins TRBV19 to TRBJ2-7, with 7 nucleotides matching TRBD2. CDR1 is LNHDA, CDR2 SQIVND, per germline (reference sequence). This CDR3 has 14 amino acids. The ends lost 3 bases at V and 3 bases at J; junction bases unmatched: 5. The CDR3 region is CASSIFAGDYEQYF. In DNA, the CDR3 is TGTGCCAGTAGTATCTTCGCGGGAGACTACGAGCAGTACTTC. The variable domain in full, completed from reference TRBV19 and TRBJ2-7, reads DGGITQSPKYLFRKEGQNVTLSCEQNLNHDAMYWYRQDPGQGLRLIYYSQIVNDFQKGDIAEGYSVSREKKESFPLTVTSAQKNPTAFYLCASSIFAGDYEQYFGPGTRLTVT.

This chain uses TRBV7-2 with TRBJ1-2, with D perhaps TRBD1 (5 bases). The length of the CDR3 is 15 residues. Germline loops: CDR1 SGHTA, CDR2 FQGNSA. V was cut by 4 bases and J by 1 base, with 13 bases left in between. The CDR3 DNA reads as TGTGCCAGCAGCTCTCCTGCGGGGGGTAACTATGGCTACACCTTC. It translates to CASSSPAGGNYGYTF.

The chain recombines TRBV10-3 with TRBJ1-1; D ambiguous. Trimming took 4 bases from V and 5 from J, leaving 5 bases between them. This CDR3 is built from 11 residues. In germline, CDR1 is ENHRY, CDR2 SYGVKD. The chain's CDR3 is CAISATTEAFF. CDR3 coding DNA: TGTGCCATCAGTGCCACTACTGAAGCTTTCTTT.

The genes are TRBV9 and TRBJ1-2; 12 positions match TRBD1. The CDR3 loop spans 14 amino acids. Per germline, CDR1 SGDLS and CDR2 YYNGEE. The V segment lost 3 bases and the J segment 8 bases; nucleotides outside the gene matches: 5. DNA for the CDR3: TGTGCCAGCAGCGCGAGGGACAGGGGGCGCGGCTACACCTTC. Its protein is CASSARDRGRGYTF.

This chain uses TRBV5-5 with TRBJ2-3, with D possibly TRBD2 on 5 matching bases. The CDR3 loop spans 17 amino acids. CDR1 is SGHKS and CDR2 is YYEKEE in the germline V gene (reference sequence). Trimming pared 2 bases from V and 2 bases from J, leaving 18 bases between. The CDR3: CASSFRSGRALTDTQYF. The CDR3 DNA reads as TGTGCCAGCAGCTTTAGGAGTGGGAGAGCCCTCACAGATACGCAGTATTTT.

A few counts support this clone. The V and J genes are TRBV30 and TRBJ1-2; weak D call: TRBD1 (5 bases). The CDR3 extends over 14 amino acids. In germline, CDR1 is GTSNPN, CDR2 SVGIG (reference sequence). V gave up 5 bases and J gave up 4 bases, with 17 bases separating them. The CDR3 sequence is CAWSSGGGIYGYTF. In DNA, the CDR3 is TGTGCCTGGTCCTCCGGCGGGGGTATCTATGGCTACACCTTC.

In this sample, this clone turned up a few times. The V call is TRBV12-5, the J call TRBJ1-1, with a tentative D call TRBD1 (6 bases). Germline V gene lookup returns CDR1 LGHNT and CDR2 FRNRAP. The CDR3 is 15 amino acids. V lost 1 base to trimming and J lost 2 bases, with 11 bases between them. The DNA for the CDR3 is TGTGCTAGTGGTTTGGATTGGACAGTCAACACTGAAGCTTTCTTT. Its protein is CASGLDWTVNTEAFF.

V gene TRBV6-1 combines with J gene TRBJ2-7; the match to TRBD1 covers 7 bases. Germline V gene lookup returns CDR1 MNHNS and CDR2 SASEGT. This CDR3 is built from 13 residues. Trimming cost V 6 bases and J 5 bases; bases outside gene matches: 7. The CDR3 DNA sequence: TGTGCCAGCAGAGAGGGGGCTTTAAACGAGCAGTACTTC. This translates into CASREGALNEQYF.

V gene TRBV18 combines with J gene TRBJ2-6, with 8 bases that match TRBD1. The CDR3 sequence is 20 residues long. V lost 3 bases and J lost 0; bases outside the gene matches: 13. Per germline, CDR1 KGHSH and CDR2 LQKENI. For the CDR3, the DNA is TGTGCCAGCTCACCCCCCAAGACAGGGGCCCTGGACTCTGGGGCCAACGTCCTGACTTTC. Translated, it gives CASSPPKTGALDSGANVLTF.

The CDR3 nucleotides are TGTGCCAGCAGTTCCGACAGGGGGATTCAGCCCCAGCATTTT. Translating gives CASSSDRGIQPQHF. The genes are TRBV6-6 and TRBJ1-5; 9 bases map to TRBD1. The J segment lost 6 bases and the V segment lost 4 bases, leaving 4 bases of the junction unmatched. Looked up from germline, CDR1 is MNHNY and CDR2 is SVGAGI (reference sequence). CDR3 length: 14 residues.

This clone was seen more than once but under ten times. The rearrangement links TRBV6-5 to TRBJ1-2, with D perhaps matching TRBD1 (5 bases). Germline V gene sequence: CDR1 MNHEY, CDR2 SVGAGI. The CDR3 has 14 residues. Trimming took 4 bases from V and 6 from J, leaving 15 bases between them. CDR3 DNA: TGTGCCAGCAGTTCCTCGGGGCGGGGGGATGGCTACACCTTC. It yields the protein CASSSSGRGDGYTF.